The sample holds many counts of the clone carrying this T cell receptor (beta chain). Its antigen is still unknown. This record belongs to a study of blood T cells in healthy people across ages. General observations from the study: Lack of knowledge of donor CMV status possibly confounded expanded clonotype changes.

A sample-barcoded 5' primer and a J-beta primer mix were used in a second PCR of roughly 7 to 12 cycles. TCRdb recomputed calls from the 5' RACE reads with MiXCR, one row per CDR3 protein. The repertoire holds fewer than 1.5 million distinct CDR3 sequences, roughly 40% seen once, with 7.9% in the top ten. Trimming removed 6 bases at V and 4 bases at J, with 6 bases between. CDR1 is LGHDT and CDR2 is YNNKEL in the germline V gene (reference sequence). The CDR3 runs to 11 residues. Approximately 9.7 milliliters was the volume of peripheral blood drawn from each donor. Per sample, a minimum of 6.5 million PBMCs were isolated.

Sequencing was carried out using blood. This TCR was sampled from a woman between 18 and 30 years old in good health. The V call is TRBV3-1, the J call TRBJ1-1, with D perhaps matching TRBD1 (5 bases). In nucleotides, the CDR3 is TGTGCCAGCAGTCAGGGCACTGAAGCTTTCTTT. This sequence encodes CASSQGTEAFF.